This T cell receptor (beta chain) was recorded in a study of blood T cells in healthy people across ages. The V gene's germline CDR1 is KGHSH and CDR2 LQKENI. The CDR3 loop spans 14 amino acids. V was shortened by 2 bases and J by 4 bases, with 11 bases between the two germline ends. PCR was performed a second time for about 6 to 12 cycles using a sample-barcoded 5' primer and a J-beta primer mix. TCRdb analysed the 5' RACE reads with MiXCR anew, one entry per CDR3 protein. Of 550,000 to 700,000 distinct CDR3 sequences in the sample, roughly a quarter are singletons; the top ten hold around 18%. The sequence was obtained from a woman in her 70s in good health. J is TRBJ1-2 and V is TRBV18; D unresolved. Specimen: blood. CDR3 sequence: CASSPDQAGYGYTF. Written as DNA, the CDR3 is TGTGCCAGCTCACCAGACCAGGCTGGCTATGGCTACACCTTC. Based on the CDR3 plus reference TRBV18 and TRBJ1-2, the full variable domain is NAGVMQNPRHLVRRRGQEARLRCSPMKGHSHVYWYRQLPEEGLKFMVYLQKENIIDESGMPKERFSAEFPKEGPSILRIQQVVRGDSAAYFCASSPDQAGYGYTFGSGTRLTVV.